The clone carrying this TCR beta chain was picked up a small number of times. TCRbeta library construction was performed incorporating unique molecular identifiers. From the PCR reads, TCRdb called clonotypes with MiXCR, one entry per CDR3 protein. This sample has 170,000 or so distinct CDR3 sequences, with around 6.8% found just once. The data are from a study of T-cell reconstitution after alpha-beta-depleted transplantation in children. The CDR3 is 13 amino acids. The ends were cut back, 2 bases at V and 7 bases at J, with 9 bases in the middle. Looked up from germline, CDR1 is LNHDA and CDR2 is SQIVND (reference sequence).

V is TRBV19 and J is TRBJ1-5, with D possibly TRBD1 on 5 matching bases. Sequences were derived from PBMCs from the stem cell graft donor, sampled from the stem cell graft. The receptor comes from a human donor who donated a stem cell graft to a child with Wiskott-Aldrich syndrome. CDR3: CASSIQGTQPQHF. The CDR3 region has the DNA TGTGCCAGTAGTATACAGGGTACGCAGCCCCAGCATTTT. Looking up the rest from reference TRBV19 and TRBJ1-5 gives the full variable domain: DGGITQSPKYLFRKEGQNVTLSCEQNLNHDAMYWYRQDPGQGLRLIYYSQIVNDFQKGDIAEGYSVSREKKESFPLTVTSAQKNPTAFYLCASSIQGTQPQHFGDGTRLSIL.